This T cell receptor beta chain was captured by sequencing in a study of OX40 agonist ivuxolimab in advanced cancers. Profiling relied on immunoSEQ multiplex PCR, and the TCRdb table lists in-frame clones only, not all of them. The data contain almost 90,000 clones, around nine tenths of them singletons. The length of the CDR3 is 14 residues. Germline V gene lookup returns CDR1 GTSNPN and CDR2 SVGIG (reference sequence). Losses at the gene ends were 2 bases for V and 9 bases for J; bases not matched to a gene: 5. The chain uses TRBV30 and TRBJ1-6, with TRBD1 matching 9 bases. The starting material was CD4+ or CD8+ T cells sorted from blood, obtained in a trial of the OX40 agonist ivuxolimab. The receptor comes from an adult with an advanced solid tumor such as melanoma, head and neck, liver or kidney cancer. CDR3 nucleotides: TGTGCCTGGAGTACGGACAGGGGTGGTTCACCCCTCCACTTT. This gives the protein CAWSTDRGGSPLHF.